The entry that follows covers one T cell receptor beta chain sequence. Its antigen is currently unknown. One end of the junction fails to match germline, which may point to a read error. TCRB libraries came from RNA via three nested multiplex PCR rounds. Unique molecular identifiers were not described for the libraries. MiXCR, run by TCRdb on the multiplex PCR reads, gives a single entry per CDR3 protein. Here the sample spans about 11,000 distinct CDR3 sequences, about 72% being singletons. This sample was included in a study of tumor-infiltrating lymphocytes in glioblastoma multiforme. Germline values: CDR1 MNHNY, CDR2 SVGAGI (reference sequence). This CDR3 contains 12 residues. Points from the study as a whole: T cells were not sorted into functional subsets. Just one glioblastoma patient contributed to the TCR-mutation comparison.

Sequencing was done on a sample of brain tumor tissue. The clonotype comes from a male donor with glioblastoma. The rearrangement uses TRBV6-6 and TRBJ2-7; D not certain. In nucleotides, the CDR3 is TGTGCCATCAGTTACACCTACCACGAGCAGTACTTC. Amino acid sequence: CAISYTYHEQYF.